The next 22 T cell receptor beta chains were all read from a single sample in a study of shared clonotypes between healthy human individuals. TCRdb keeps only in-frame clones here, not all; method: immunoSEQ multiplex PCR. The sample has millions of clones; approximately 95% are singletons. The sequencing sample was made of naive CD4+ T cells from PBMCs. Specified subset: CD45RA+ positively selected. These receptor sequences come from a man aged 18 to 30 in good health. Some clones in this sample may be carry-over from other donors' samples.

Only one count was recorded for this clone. The CDR3 DNA is TGTGCCAGCAGCTTAGCCGGGACTAGCGGGAGCTGGGATGAGCAGTTCTTC. Its translation is CASSLAGTSGSWDEQFF. This rearrangement joins TRBV11-2 to TRBJ2-1, with TRBD2 matching over 14 bases. In germline, CDR1 is SGHAT, CDR2 FQNNGV. The trim removed 1 base at V and 8 bases at J, leaving 7 bases unmatched. This CDR3 has 17 residues. The full variable domain, rest sourced from reference TRBV11-2 and TRBJ2-1, is EAGVAQSPRYKIIEKRQSVAFWCNPISGHATLYWYQQILGQGPKLLIQFQNNGVVDDSQLPKDRFSAERLKGVDSTLKIQPAKLEDSAVYLCASSLAGTSGSWDEQFFGPGTRLTVL.

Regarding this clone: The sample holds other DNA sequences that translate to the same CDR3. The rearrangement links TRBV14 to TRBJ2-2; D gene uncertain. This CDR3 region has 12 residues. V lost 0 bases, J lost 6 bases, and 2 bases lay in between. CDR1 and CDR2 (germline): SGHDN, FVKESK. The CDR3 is CASSQDSGELFF. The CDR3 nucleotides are TGTGCCAGCAGCCAAGATTCCGGGGAGCTGTTTTTT.

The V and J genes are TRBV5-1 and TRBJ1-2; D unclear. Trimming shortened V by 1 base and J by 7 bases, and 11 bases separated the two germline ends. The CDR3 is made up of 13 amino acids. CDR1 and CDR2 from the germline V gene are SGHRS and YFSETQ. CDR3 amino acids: CASSLSTRRGYTF. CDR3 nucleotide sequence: TGCGCCAGCAGCTTGTCGACCAGACGTGGCTACACCTTC.

CDR3: CASSDRGTSGRWYNEQFF. The DNA of the CDR3 is TGTGCCAGCAGTGACCGCGGAACTAGCGGGAGGTGGTACAATGAGCAGTTCTTC. This chain connects TRBV6-1 to TRBJ2-1; 12 bases line up with TRBD2. With V trimmed by 3 bases and J by 4 bases, 10 bases remained unmatched. The germline V gene encodes CDR1 MNHNS and CDR2 SASEGT. CDR3 length equals 18 residues.

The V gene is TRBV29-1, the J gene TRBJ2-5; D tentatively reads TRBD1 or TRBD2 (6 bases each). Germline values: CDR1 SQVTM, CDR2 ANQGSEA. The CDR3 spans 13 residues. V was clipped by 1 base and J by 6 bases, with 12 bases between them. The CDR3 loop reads CSVEGGGRKTQYF. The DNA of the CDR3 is TGCAGCGTTGAAGGAGGGGGGCGGAAGACCCAGTACTTC.

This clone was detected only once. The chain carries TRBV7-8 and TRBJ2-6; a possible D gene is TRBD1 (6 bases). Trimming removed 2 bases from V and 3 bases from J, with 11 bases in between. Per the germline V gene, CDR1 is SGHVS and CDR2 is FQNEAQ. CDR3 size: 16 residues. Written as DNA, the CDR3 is TGTGCCAGCAGCTTACGGCCAGGGGATGGGGCCAACGTCCTGACTTTC. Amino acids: CASSLRPGDGANVLTF.

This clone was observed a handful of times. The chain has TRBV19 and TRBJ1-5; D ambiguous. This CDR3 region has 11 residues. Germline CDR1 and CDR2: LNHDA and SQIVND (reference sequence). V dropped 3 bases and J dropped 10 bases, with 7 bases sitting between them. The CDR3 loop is CASSIAGPQHF. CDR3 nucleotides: TGTGCCAGTAGTATCGCCGGACCCCAGCATTTT.

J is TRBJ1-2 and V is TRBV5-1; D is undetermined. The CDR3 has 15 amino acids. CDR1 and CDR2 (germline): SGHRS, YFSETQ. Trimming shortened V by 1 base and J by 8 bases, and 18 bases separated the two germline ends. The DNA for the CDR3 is TGCGCCAGCAGCTTGATTCAGAACCGCGAGGGAGGCTACACCTTC. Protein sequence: CASSLIQNREGGYTF.

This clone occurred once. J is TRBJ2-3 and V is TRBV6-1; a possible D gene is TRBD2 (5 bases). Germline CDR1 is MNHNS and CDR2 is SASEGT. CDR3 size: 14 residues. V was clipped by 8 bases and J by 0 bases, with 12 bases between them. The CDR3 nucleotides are TGTGCCAGCCAACTAGAGACTAGCACAGATACGCAGTATTTT. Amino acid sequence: CASQLETSTDTQYF.

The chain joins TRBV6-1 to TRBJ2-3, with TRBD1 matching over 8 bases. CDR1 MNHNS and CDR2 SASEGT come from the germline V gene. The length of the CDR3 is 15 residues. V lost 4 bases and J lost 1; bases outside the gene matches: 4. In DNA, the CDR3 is TGTGCCAGCAGTGTCCCGACAGGGGGCACAGATACGCAGTATTTT. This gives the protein CASSVPTGGTDTQYF.

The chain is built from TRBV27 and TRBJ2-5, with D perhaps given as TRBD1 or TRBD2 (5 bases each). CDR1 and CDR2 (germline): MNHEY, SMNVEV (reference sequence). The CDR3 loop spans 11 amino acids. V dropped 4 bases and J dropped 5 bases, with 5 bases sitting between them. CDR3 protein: CASSWGETQYF. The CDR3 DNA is TGTGCCAGCAGTTGGGGGGAGACCCAGTACTTC.

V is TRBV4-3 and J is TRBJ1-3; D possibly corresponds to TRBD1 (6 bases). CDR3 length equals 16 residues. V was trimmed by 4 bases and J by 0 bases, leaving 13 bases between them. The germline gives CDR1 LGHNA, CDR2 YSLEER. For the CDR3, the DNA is TGCGCCAGCAGCCCTTCGGGGGCCTACTCTGGAAACACCATATATTTT. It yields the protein CASSPSGAYSGNTIYF.

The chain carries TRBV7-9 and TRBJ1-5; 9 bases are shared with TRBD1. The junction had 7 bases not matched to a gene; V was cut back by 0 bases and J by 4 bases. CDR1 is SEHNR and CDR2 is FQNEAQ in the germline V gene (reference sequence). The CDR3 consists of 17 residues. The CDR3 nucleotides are TGTGCCAGCAGCTTAGCCGGACAGGGGAGAAATAATCAGCCCCAGCATTTT. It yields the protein CASSLAGQGRNNQPQHF.

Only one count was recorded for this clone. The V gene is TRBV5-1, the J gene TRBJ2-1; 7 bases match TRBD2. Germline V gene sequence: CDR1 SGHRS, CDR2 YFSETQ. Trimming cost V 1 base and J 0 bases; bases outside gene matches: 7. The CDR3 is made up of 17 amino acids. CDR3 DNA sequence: TGCGCCAGCAGCTTGATGGGGAGGGCCGGCTCCTACAATGAGCAGTTCTTC. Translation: CASSLMGRAGSYNEQFF.

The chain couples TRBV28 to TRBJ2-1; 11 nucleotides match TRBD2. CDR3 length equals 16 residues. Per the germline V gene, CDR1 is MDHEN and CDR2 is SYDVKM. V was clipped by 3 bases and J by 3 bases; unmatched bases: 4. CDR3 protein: CASSFSGRVFYNEQFF. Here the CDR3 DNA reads TGTGCCAGCAGTTTTAGCGGGAGGGTATTCTACAATGAGCAGTTCTTC.

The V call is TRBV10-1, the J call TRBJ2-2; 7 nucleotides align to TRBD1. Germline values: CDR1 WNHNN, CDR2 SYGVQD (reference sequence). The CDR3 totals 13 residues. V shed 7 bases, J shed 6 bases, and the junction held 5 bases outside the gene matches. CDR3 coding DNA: TGCGCCAGCACTGGACAGGTCGCCGGGGAGCTGTTTTTT. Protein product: CASTGQVAGELFF.

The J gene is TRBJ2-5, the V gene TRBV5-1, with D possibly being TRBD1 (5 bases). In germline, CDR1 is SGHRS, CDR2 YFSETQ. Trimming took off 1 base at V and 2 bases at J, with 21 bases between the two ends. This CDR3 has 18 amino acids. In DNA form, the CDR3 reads TGCGCCAGCAGCTTGATGGGTCTCTCAAGGCAGGGACAAGAGACCCAGTACTTC. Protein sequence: CASSLMGLSRQGQETQYF.

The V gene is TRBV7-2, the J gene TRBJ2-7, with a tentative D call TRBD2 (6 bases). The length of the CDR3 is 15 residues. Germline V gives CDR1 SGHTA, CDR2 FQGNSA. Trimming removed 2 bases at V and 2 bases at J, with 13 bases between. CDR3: CASSLLGTQTYEQYF. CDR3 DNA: TGTGCCAGCAGCTTACTTGGGACTCAAACCTACGAGCAGTACTTC.

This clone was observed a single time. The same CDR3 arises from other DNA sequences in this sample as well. This CDR3 is CASSLTGNQPQHF. The CDR3 DNA sequence: TGCGCCAGCAGCTTGACCGGTAACCAGCCCCAGCATTTT. V gene TRBV5-1 combines with J gene TRBJ1-5; no firm D call. The CDR3 loop spans 13 amino acids. CDR1 is SGHRS and CDR2 is YFSETQ in the germline V gene. Trimming took off 1 base at V and 7 bases at J, with 9 bases between the two ends.

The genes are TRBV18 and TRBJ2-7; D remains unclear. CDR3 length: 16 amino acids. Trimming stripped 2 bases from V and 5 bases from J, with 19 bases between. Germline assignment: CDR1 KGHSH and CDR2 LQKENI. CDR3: CASSPKVIAGVNEQYF. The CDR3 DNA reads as TGTGCCAGCTCACCAAAGGTGATCGCTGGGGTCAACGAGCAGTACTTC.

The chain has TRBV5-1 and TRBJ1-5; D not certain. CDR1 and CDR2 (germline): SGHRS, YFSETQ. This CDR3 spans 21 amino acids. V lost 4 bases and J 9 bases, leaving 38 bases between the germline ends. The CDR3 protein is CASSAAPFLSTSVPQIMPQHF. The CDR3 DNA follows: TGCGCCAGCAGCGCGGCCCCATTTTTGAGCACCTCGGTTCCCCAGATAATGCCCCAGCATTTT. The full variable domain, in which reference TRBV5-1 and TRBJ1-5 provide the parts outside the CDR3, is KAGVTQTPRYLIKTRGQQVTLSCSPISGHRSVSWYQQTPGQGLQFLFEYFSETQRNKGNFPGRFSGRQFSNSRSEMNVSTLELGDSALYLCASSAAPFLSTSVPQIMPQHFGDGTRLSIL.

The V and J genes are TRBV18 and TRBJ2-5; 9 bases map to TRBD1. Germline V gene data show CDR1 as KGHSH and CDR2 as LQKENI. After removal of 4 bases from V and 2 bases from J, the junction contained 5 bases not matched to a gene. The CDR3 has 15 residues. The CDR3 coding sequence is TGTGCCAGCTCACGCAGGACAGGGGTACAAGAGACCCAGTACTTC. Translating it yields CASSRRTGVQETQYF. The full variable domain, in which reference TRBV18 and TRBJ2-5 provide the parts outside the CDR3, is NAGVMQNPRHLVRRRGQEARLRCSPMKGHSHVYWYRQLPEEGLKFMVYLQKENIIDESGMPKERFSAEFPKEGPSILRIQQVVRGDSAAYFCASSRRTGVQETQYFGPGTRLLVL.